The T cell receptor beta chain under discussion was sequenced for a study of T-cell memory formation after mild COVID-19. Overall study context: For the most part, TCR clusters were specific to one donor. Broader study findings: Nothing showed for sure that second-wave clones peaking on day 37 were SARS-CoV-2 specific. Cross-reactive memory seemingly joined, as some responding clones were found in pre-infection memory.

One entry per CDR3 protein, called by TCRdb with MiXCR from the 5' RACE reads. The table records 450,000 to 650,000 distinct CDR3 sequences, roughly 18% of them present only once. The CDR3 length is 11 residues. Germline lookup yields CDR1 MNHNS and CDR2 SASEGT. The V and J ends lost 3 bases and 11 bases respectively, with 9 bases between them. To note about this clonotype: Its antigen is undetermined.

The receptor was derived from an adult woman who had mild COVID-19 (a few samples of this study predate the infection). Cell type and time point are not known. V is TRBV6-1 and J is TRBJ2-3; D is undetermined. What was sequenced was PBMCs or a T cell subset sorted from them (not recorded which). The CDR3 sequence is CASSENLGQYF. For the CDR3, the DNA is TGTGCCAGCAGTGAGAACCTCGGGCAGTATTTT.